Shown below are 27 T cell receptor beta chains from a single sample sequenced in a study of blood T cell repertoires in COVID-19. TCRdb keeps only in-frame clones here, not all; method: immunoSEQ multiplex PCR. The sample carries some 59,000 clones, approximately 90% recorded once. Sequenced: peripheral blood. These receptors were taken from a man aged 55 to 70 with acute or convalescent COVID-19.

The rearrangement links TRBV15 to TRBJ1-4, with D maybe TRBD1 (6 bases). This CDR3 contains 15 residues. Trimming left V 2 bases short and J 7 bases short, with 14 bases between. Germline loops: CDR1 LNHNV, CDR2 YYDKDF (reference sequence). The CDR3 nucleotides read TGTGCCACCAGCAGACCGGGGGCGGGGGGTGAAAAACTGTTTTTT. Translating it yields CATSRPGAGGEKLFF.

In this sample, this clone turned up a few times. CDR3 loop: CASSYGQFPGYTF. In DNA, the CDR3 is TGCGCCAGCAGCTACGGACAGTTCCCTGGCTACACCTTC. The chain links TRBV5-1 to TRBJ1-2, with D possibly being TRBD1 (6 bases). Germline CDR1 and CDR2: SGHRS and YFSETQ. The CDR3 is made up of 13 amino acids. Trimming removed 3 bases at V and 7 bases at J, with 13 bases between.

CDR3 DNA sequence: TGTGCCAGCAGCTTAGGACAGGCCGTGCACAATGAGCAGTTCTTC. Encoded protein: CASSLGQAVHNEQFF. The chain combines TRBV7-2 with TRBJ2-1; the D gene is possibly TRBD1 (6 bases). Germline CDR1 and CDR2: SGHTA and FQGNSA. The ends were cut back, 1 base at V and 5 bases at J, with 12 bases in the middle. The CDR3 has 15 amino acids.

This clone appeared once. This chain joins TRBV7-2 and TRBJ1-4; 9 positions match TRBD1. Germline V gives CDR1 SGHTA, CDR2 FQGNSA. V lost 5 bases to trimming and J lost 8 bases; unmatched junction nucleotides: 6. This CDR3 region has 14 residues. The CDR3 spells CASSPDRGYEKLFF. CDR3 nucleotide sequence: TGTGCCAGCAGCCCGGACAGGGGTTACGAAAAACTGTTTTTT.

The chain combines TRBV27 with TRBJ2-1; D may be TRBD1 (5 bases). The germline gives CDR1 MNHEY, CDR2 SMNVEV (reference sequence). This CDR3 comprises 14 residues. V was cut by 5 bases and J by 4 bases, with 12 bases left in between. The CDR3 DNA reads TGTGCCAGCAGTCCAGGGTCTGGATACAATGAGCAGTTCTTC. This sequence encodes CASSPGSGYNEQFF.

This chain connects TRBV3-1 (or the pseudogene TRBV3-2) to TRBJ1-1; D possibly corresponds to TRBD1 (5 bases). CDR1 is LGHDT, CDR2 YNNKEL, per germline (reference sequence). The V end lost 4 bases, the J end lost 10 bases, and 10 bases lay between the germline ends. CDR3 size: 11 residues. Here the CDR3 reads CASSRPGLAFF. CDR3 DNA: TGTGCCAGCAGCCGACCAGGGCTAGCTTTCTTT.

The chain couples TRBV4-1 to TRBJ2-1; 10 positions match TRBD2. The CDR3 contains 17 residues. Germline V gives CDR1 MGHRA, CDR2 YSYEKL. The J segment lost 3 bases and the V segment lost 1 base, leaving 6 bases of the junction unmatched. In DNA, the CDR3 is TGCGCCAGCAGCCAAGGGGTAGCGGGGGGCCTCTACAATGAGCAGTTCTTC. Its protein product is CASSQGVAGGLYNEQFF.

The rearrangement uses TRBV20-1 and TRBJ1-2; TRBD1 might be the D (6 bases). Germline CDR1 is DFQATT and CDR2 is SNEGSKA (reference sequence). This CDR3 spans 10 amino acids. The CDR3 DNA follows: TGCAGCGTCCCGGGGGGCGGCTACACCTTC. It encodes CSVPGGGYTF.

This chain joins TRBV11-3 and TRBJ2-1; possibly TRBD2 for D (5 bases). The V gene lost 5 bases and the J gene lost 5 bases, with 19 bases spanning the gap. The CDR3 covers 16 residues. Germline V gene sequence: CDR1 SGHNT, CDR2 YENEEA. The CDR3 nucleotides read TGTGCCAGCAGCAACCCTAGGGTGGCGGGTAACAATGAGCAGTTCTTC. This codes for CASSNPRVAGNNEQFF.

The V call is TRBV9, the J call TRBJ1-6; weak D call: TRBD1 (5 bases). The CDR3 is made up of 13 amino acids. V gave up 4 bases and J gave up 8 bases, with 10 bases separating them. Looked up from germline, CDR1 is SGDLS and CDR2 is YYNGEE. CDR3 in amino acids: CASSLVRDSPLHF. CDR3 in DNA: TGTGCCAGCAGCCTTGTCAGGGATTCACCCCTCCACTTT.

The chain has TRBV5-1 and TRBJ2-3; D is undetermined. V was clipped by 0 bases and J by 3 bases, with 8 bases between them. Germline V CDR1 and CDR2: SGHRS, YFSETQ. This CDR3 spans 14 amino acids. DNA for the CDR3: TGCGCCAGCAGCTTGGAGGCGACTACAGATACGCAGTATTTT. Its protein product is CASSLEATTDTQYF.

CDR3 sequence (DNA): TGCGCCAGCAGTAGTGCGAGCCGCTCCGTTTACGAGCAGTACTTC. This encodes CASSSASRSVYEQYF. V usage is TRBV10-1 and J usage is TRBJ2-7; D gene ambiguous. This CDR3 has 15 residues. The V end was cut by 5 bases, the J end by 4 bases, with 18 bases between. CDR1 is WNHNN, CDR2 SYGVQD, per germline (reference sequence).

The V gene is TRBV24-1, the J gene TRBJ2-3; 7 bases fit TRBD1. The CDR3 covers 17 residues. The V and J ends lost 5 bases and 4 bases, in that order; junction bases with no gene match: 14. CDR1 and CDR2 (germline): KGHDR, SFDVKD. The CDR3 reads CATSVDFKAQGSDTQYF. The DNA of the CDR3 is TGTGCCACCAGTGTCGATTTTAAAGCACAGGGGTCAGATACGCAGTATTTT.

The V and J genes are TRBV19 and TRBJ1-1; 7 nucleotides match TRBD1. The CDR3 spans 13 residues. Germline V CDR1 and CDR2: LNHDA, SQIVND (reference sequence). V gave up 6 bases and J gave up 4 bases; unmatched junction bases: 5. This chain's CDR3 is CASSITGVTEAFF. DNA for the CDR3: TGTGCCAGTAGCATCACAGGGGTCACTGAAGCTTTCTTT.

The chain combines TRBV7-2 with TRBJ1-3; D is unresolved. In germline, CDR1 is SGHTA, CDR2 FQGNSA. V lost 3 bases, J lost 2 bases, and 11 bases lay in between. The CDR3 runs 15 residues. This CDR3 is CASSLEAETGNTIYF. The CDR3 DNA is TGTGCCAGCAGCTTGGAGGCGGAAACTGGAAACACCATATATTTT.

This rearrangement joins TRBV27 to TRBJ1-4; perhaps TRBD1 as D (5 bases). CDR3 length: 14 residues. Germline-derived CDR1 and CDR2 are MNHEY and SMNVEV (reference sequence). V was pared by 6 bases and J by 8 bases, with 16 bases between. This CDR3 is CASSPSGDIEKLFF. DNA for the CDR3: TGTGCCAGCAGCCCCTCGGGGGATATAGAAAAACTGTTTTTT.

This chain links TRBV7-2 with TRBJ2-2, with a weak D call TRBD2 (6 bases). The V end was cut by 7 bases, the J end by 2 bases, with 14 bases between. There are 15 residues in the CDR3. Germline lookup yields CDR1 SGHTA and CDR2 FQGNSA. Here the CDR3 reads CASTPGGANTGELFF. In nucleotides, the CDR3 is TGTGCCAGCACCCCCGGCGGGGCAAACACCGGGGAGCTGTTTTTT.

The chain is built from TRBV11-2 and TRBJ2-2; possible D gene TRBD1, 7 bases. Deletions cut 6 bases from V and 1 base from J, with 15 bases between. Germline V lookup: CDR1 SGHAT, CDR2 FQNNGV. This CDR3 comprises 16 residues. The CDR3 region is CASSKGQGGNTGELFF. Written as DNA, the CDR3 is TGTGCCAGCAGTAAAGGCCAGGGGGGGAACACCGGGGAGCTGTTTTTT.

The chain uses TRBV5-4 and TRBJ1-1; the D gene is possibly TRBD1 (5 bases). The CDR3 covers 17 residues. Trimming stripped 0 bases from V and 0 bases from J, with 15 bases between. Germline CDR1 SGHNT, CDR2 YYREEE (reference sequence). This chain's CDR3 is CASSLGLRANMNTEAFF. The CDR3 bases are TGTGCCAGCAGCTTGGGTCTCAGGGCTAACATGAACACTGAAGCTTTCTTT.

The genes are TRBV10-3 and TRBJ2-3, with TRBD2 identical over 9 bases. This CDR3 is built from 17 residues. Germline CDR1 is ENHRY and CDR2 is SYGVKD. J was trimmed by 0 bases and V by 6 bases; bases with no gene match: 10. The CDR3: CAIRPGVAGASTDTQYF. The CDR3 coding sequence is TGTGCCATCAGACCCGGGGTAGCGGGGGCAAGCACAGATACGCAGTATTTT.

The gene calls are TRBV3-1 (or the pseudogene TRBV3-2) and TRBJ1-1; perhaps TRBD1 as D (5 bases). Germline loops: CDR1 LGHDT, CDR2 YNNKEL (reference sequence). Trimming shortened V by 3 bases and J by 10 bases, and 12 bases separated the two germline ends. The CDR3 loop spans 12 amino acids. CDR3 DNA: TGTGCCAGCAGCCACCAGGGTATTGGAGCTTTCTTT. Translation: CASSHQGIGAFF.

The V and J genes are TRBV24-1 and TRBJ2-5; 7 bases match TRBD1. The ends lost 5 bases at V and 2 bases at J; junction bases unmatched: 4. Germline CDR1 and CDR2: KGHDR and SFDVKD. The CDR3 contains 14 residues. The CDR3 coding sequence is TGTGCCACCAGTGCCGTACAGGGGCAAGAGACCCAGTACTTC. Translation gives CATSAVQGQETQYF.

This sequence joins TRBV19 and TRBJ1-2; a weak D match, TRBD1 (6 bases). The V gene lost 7 bases and the J gene lost 10 bases, with 25 bases spanning the gap. The CDR3 totals 15 residues. Germline values: CDR1 LNHDA, CDR2 SQIVND (reference sequence). CDR3 bases: TGTGCCAGTACCCACCCGGGGGGCGCCGGGATTGTCTACACCTTC. It is translated as CASTHPGGAGIVYTF.

The chain links TRBV5-6 to TRBJ1-5; D not resolved. This CDR3 has 17 amino acids. CDR1 is SGHDT and CDR2 is YYEEEE in the germline V gene. V shed 3 bases and J shed 1 base, with 17 bases lying between them. The CDR3 protein is CASSSSWRHSSNQPQHF. In DNA, the CDR3 is TGTGCCAGCAGCTCGTCCTGGAGGCATTCAAGCAATCAGCCCCAGCATTTT.

This chain uses TRBV5-6 with TRBJ2-1; TRBD2 matches 16 bases. Germline lookup yields CDR1 SGHDT and CDR2 YYEEEE. V dropped 3 bases and J dropped 7; count of bases not matched to a gene: 4. The CDR3 is 16 amino acids. The CDR3 is CASSWGLAGGPNEQFF. The CDR3 DNA sequence: TGTGCCAGCAGCTGGGGACTAGCGGGGGGGCCTAATGAGCAGTTCTTC.

This chain connects TRBV9 to TRBJ2-2; possible D gene TRBD1, 5 bases. This CDR3 is built from 15 residues. Germline V CDR1 and CDR2: SGDLS, YYNGEE. Between the trimmed V and J ends, which lost 0 bases and 1 base, there was a span of 7 bases. CDR3 nucleotide sequence: TGTGCCAGCAGCGTAGGCCAGGGGAACACCGGGGAGCTGTTTTTT. It specifies CASSVGQGNTGELFF.

As DNA, the CDR3 is TGTGCCAGCAGTTCCCCGTACAGGGACCAGCCCCAGCATTTT. This encodes CASSSPYRDQPQHF. The rearrangement joins TRBV6-6 to TRBJ1-5, with D maybe TRBD1 (6 bases). Trimming removed 4 bases at V and 7 bases at J, with 14 bases between. The CDR3 has 14 amino acids. From germline, CDR1 is MNHNY and CDR2 SVGAGI (reference sequence).